The 4 T cell receptor beta chains below come from one sample, sequenced in a study of lymphopenia after photon versus proton radiotherapy. TCRdb keeps only in-frame clones here, not all; method: immunoSEQ multiplex PCR. The sample holds around 28,000 clones, about four fifths seen once. Sample: peripheral blood, taken from a patient treated with photon-based radiotherapy. Receptors originate from a man aged 45-65 years with gastric cancer.

The rearrangement links TRBV2 to TRBJ2-1; TRBD2 agrees at 10 bases. The CDR3 length is 15 residues. The germline V gene has CDR1 SNHLY and CDR2 FYNNEI. Trimming at V came to 7 bases and at J to 5 bases, leaving 8 bases not matched to a gene. CDR3 sequence reads: CASKASLAGDNEQFF. The CDR3 bases are TGTGCCAGCAAAGCGTCGCTAGCGGGGGACAATGAGCAGTTCTTC.

This chain connects TRBV6-5 to TRBJ1-1, with 7 bases matching TRBD1. The V segment lost 8 bases and the J segment 7 bases; nucleotides outside the gene matches: 7. Germline V gene sequence: CDR1 MNHEY, CDR2 SVGAGI. The CDR3 length is 12 residues. CDR3 nucleotides: TGTGCCAGCCGAGGGACAGCGGGTGAAGCTTTCTTT. Its protein is CASRGTAGEAFF.

The chain joins TRBV6-1 to TRBJ2-5; either TRBD1 or TRBD2 may fit D (5 bases each). Trimming removed 2 bases from V and 6 bases from J, with 16 bases in between. There are 15 residues in the CDR3. From germline, CDR1 is MNHNS and CDR2 SASEGT. The chain's CDR3 is CASSESLGVGKTQYF. The CDR3 DNA follows: TGTGCCAGCAGTGAATCTTTGGGGGTGGGAAAGACCCAGTACTTC.

This clone was seen only a few times. This chain uses TRBV20-1 with TRBJ2-2; D remains ambiguous. This CDR3 comprises 11 residues. CDR1 and CDR2 from the germline V gene are DFQATT and SNEGSKA (reference sequence). Deletions cut 5 bases from V and 4 bases from J, with 5 bases between. The CDR3 coding sequence is TGCAGTGCTCCAACCACCGGGGAGCTGTTTTTT. It is translated as CSAPTTGELFF.